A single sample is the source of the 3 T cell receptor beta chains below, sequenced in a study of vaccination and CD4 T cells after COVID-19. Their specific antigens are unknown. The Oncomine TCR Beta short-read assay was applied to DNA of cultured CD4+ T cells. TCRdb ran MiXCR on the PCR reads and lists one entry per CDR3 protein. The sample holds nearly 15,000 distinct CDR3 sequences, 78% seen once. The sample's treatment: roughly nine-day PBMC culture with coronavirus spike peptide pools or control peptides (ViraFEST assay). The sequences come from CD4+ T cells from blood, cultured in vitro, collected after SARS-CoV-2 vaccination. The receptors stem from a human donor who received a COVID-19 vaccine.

The CDR3 spells CASSFGSGSTGELFF. The CDR3 region has the DNA TGTGCCAGCAGCTTCGGTAGCGGGTCCACCGGGGAGCTGTTTTTT. This chain links TRBV5-4 with TRBJ2-2; 7 bases align to TRBD2. Per the germline V gene, CDR1 is SGHNT and CDR2 is YYREEE (reference sequence). The V and J ends lost 2 bases and 4 bases, in that order; junction bases with no gene match: 5. This CDR3 region has 15 residues.

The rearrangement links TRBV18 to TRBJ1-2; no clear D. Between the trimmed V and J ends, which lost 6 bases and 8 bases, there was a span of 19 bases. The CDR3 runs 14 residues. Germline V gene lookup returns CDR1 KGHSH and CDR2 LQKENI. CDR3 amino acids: CASSYTSLDGGYTF. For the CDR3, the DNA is TGTGCCAGCTCCTACACTTCCTTAGACGGAGGCTACACCTTC.

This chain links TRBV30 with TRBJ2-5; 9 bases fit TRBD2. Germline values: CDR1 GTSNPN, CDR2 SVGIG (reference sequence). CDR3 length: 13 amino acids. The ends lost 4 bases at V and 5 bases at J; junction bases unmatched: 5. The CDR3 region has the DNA TGTGCCTGGATGGCGGGGGGGCTGGAGACCCAGTACTTC. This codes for CAWMAGGLETQYF.